Each of the 32 T cell receptor beta chains below was sequenced from the same sample in a study of molecular identifiers for immune sequencing clone quantification. TCRdb reprocessed the PCR reads via MiXCR and lists one record per CDR3 protein. The sample includes hundreds of thousands of distinct CDR3 sequences, over 20% seen only once; the top ten take under 0.95%. Sequenced material: naive CD8+ T cells from blood, with Jurkat cell RNA spiked in. This sample's subset: FACS-sorted CD8+CD4-CCR7+CD45RA+ naive T cells. All receptors derive from a human donor in good health. Some libraries in this study had Jurkat cell RNA spiked in.

This clonotype was detected ten times or more. The genes are TRBV24-1 and TRBJ2-4; 10 bases agree with TRBD1. Looked up from germline, CDR1 is KGHDR and CDR2 is SFDVKD. The CDR3 is 16 residues long. The junction had 1 base not matched to a gene; V was cut back by 3 bases and J by 0 bases. This CDR3 reads CATSDGTGEAKNIQYF. Written as DNA, the CDR3 is TGTGCCACCAGTGATGGGACAGGGGAAGCCAAAAACATTCAGTACTTC.

The chain uses TRBV27 and TRBJ1-4; no definite D call. The germline V gene has CDR1 MNHEY and CDR2 SMNVEV (reference sequence). The CDR3 sequence is 12 residues long. Trimming removed 5 bases from V and 4 bases from J, with 5 bases in between. CDR3 residues: CASSTHNEKLFF. The CDR3 bases are TGTGCCAGCAGTACTCATAATGAAAAACTGTTTTTT.

This clonotype turned up a few times. A read error may explain this, as a much larger clone is one base away. The chain has TRBV5-1 and TRBJ1-1; tentatively, D is TRBD1 (5 bases). CDR3 length: 17 residues. From germline, CDR1 is SGHRS and CDR2 YFSETQ. CDR3 coding DNA: TGCGCCAGCAGCTTGAGCAGGCATGGGGACGCGAACACTGAAGCTTCCTTT. It yields the protein CASSLSRHGDANTEASF.

At least ten counts were recorded for this clonotype. The chain is built from TRBV4-1 and TRBJ2-5, with unresolved D. The CDR3 contains 14 residues. V was cut by 1 base and J by 1 base, with 7 bases left in between. Germline CDR1 MGHRA, CDR2 YSYEKL. In nucleotides, the CDR3 is TGCGCCAGCAGCCAAGTGGCATCCCAAGAGACCCAGTACTTC. Translating gives CASSQVASQETQYF.

This clonotype was observed a few times. The rearrangement uses TRBV7-9 and TRBJ2-2; 7 bases match TRBD1. With V trimmed by 4 bases and J by 3 bases, 5 bases remained unmatched. CDR1 is SEHNR, CDR2 FQNEAQ, per germline (reference sequence). The CDR3 consists of 15 residues. CDR3 DNA sequence: TGTGCCAGCAGCTCGGGGACAGTTTACACCGGGGAGCTGTTTTTT. Its translation is CASSSGTVYTGELFF.

This clonotype was observed at least ten times. This rearrangement joins TRBV29-1 to TRBJ1-3; 7 nucleotides agree with TRBD1. The CDR3 is 14 residues long. Germline trimming cut 7 bases from V and 0 bases from J; bases unmatched to any gene: 6. Germline lookup yields CDR1 SQVTM and CDR2 ANQGSEA. The CDR3 protein is CSARQGNSGNTIYF. The CDR3, as DNA: TGCAGCGCTCGACAGGGAAACTCTGGAAACACCATATATTTT.

This clonotype was recorded a few times. J is TRBJ2-5 and V is TRBV4-1; possible D gene TRBD2, 6 bases. The CDR3 runs to 14 residues. Trimming cost V 3 bases and J 1 base, with 9 bases left between them. Per germline, CDR1 MGHRA and CDR2 YSYEKL. The CDR3 region has the DNA TGCGCCAGCAGCCAGACAGCGGGCCAAGAGACCCAGTACTTC. Encoded protein: CASSQTAGQETQYF.

This clonotype was found many times. The V gene is TRBV29-1, the J gene TRBJ2-3; TRBD1 agrees at 9 bases. CDR1 and CDR2 from the germline V gene are SQVTM and ANQGSEA. This CDR3 has 14 residues. V was clipped by 4 bases and J by 2 bases; unmatched bases: 4. CDR3 region: CSVVRDRDTDTQYF. The CDR3 DNA reads as TGCAGCGTTGTACGGGACAGGGACACAGATACGCAGTATTTT.

This clonotype was counted many times. V usage is TRBV6-2 or TRBV6-3 and J usage is TRBJ2-7; D is undetermined. CDR1 is MNHEY and CDR2 is SVGEGT in the germline V gene. Trimming stripped 8 bases from V and 0 bases from J, with 8 bases between. This CDR3 comprises 12 residues. In DNA form, the CDR3 reads TGTGCCAGCTCGACGGGCTCCTACGAGCAGTACTTC. It encodes CASSTGSYEQYF.

The genes are TRBV10-3 and TRBJ2-7; tentatively, D is TRBD2 (5 bases). Germline lookup yields CDR1 ENHRY and CDR2 SYGVKD. Deletions cut 3 bases from V and 3 bases from J, with 18 bases between. This CDR3 spans 16 amino acids. This CDR3 reads CAISDPGVQRDYEQYF. CDR3 nucleotide sequence: TGTGCCATCAGTGACCCAGGCGTCCAACGGGACTACGAGCAGTACTTC.

This clonotype was counted only a few times. This rearrangement joins TRBV7-9 to TRBJ2-7; 11 nucleotides line up with TRBD2. The CDR3 has 17 amino acids. Trimming at V came to 5 bases and at J to 1 base, leaving 10 bases not matched to a gene. From germline, CDR1 is SEHNR and CDR2 FQNEAQ (reference sequence). The CDR3 DNA sequence: TGTGCCAGCAGCCGAAATCTATGGACTAGCGGGTCCTACGAGCAGTACTTC. Translating gives CASSRNLWTSGSYEQYF.

The count of this clonotype is one. The J gene is TRBJ2-3, the V gene TRBV2; D possibly corresponds to TRBD1 (6 bases). The V end lost 7 bases, the J end lost 0 bases, and 11 bases lay between the germline ends. CDR1 SNHLY and CDR2 FYNNEI come from the germline V gene. The CDR3 is 14 residues long. The CDR3 reads CASNQDSSTDTQYF. The CDR3 bases are TGTGCCAGCAACCAGGACAGTAGCACAGATACGCAGTATTTT.

As concerns this clonotype: The junction shows a germline mismatch at one end, possibly a read error. In DNA form, the CDR3 reads TGCAGTGCTAGTAAACCCTGGCAGGGGGCCTACGAGCAGCACTTC. Protein product: CSASKPWQGAYEQHF. This rearrangement joins TRBV20-1 to TRBJ2-7; 8 bases are shared with TRBD1. CDR3 length: 15 residues. The V gene's germline CDR1 is DFQATT and CDR2 SNEGSKA (reference sequence).

This clonotype was counted between two and nine times. V and J are TRBV12-3 or TRBV12-4 and TRBJ2-3; 14 positions agree with TRBD2. The CDR3 has 19 residues. Germline trimming cut 7 bases from V and 2 bases from J; bases unmatched to any gene: 14. DNA of the CDR3: TGTGCCAGCAACTTGGGACTAGCGGGGGCCTCCGCCCACACAGATACGCAGTATTTT. Translation gives CASNLGLAGASAHTDTQYF.

This clonotype was found many times. The chain joins TRBV11-2 to TRBJ2-3; 11 bases map to TRBD2. This CDR3 is built from 16 residues. J lost 2 bases, V lost 4 bases, and 5 bases had no gene match. CDR1 is SGHAT and CDR2 is FQNNGV in the germline V gene. CDR3 nucleotides: TGTGCCAGCAGCTCCACTAGCGGGGGTCCCACAGATACGCAGTATTTT. It is translated as CASSSTSGGPTDTQYF.

This clonotype has at least ten counts. The rearrangement uses TRBV6-5 and TRBJ2-7; the D call may be TRBD1 or TRBD2 (5 bases each). Germline lookup yields CDR1 MNHEY and CDR2 SVGAGI. The CDR3 covers 16 residues. Trimming stripped 0 bases from V and 5 bases from J, with 17 bases between. DNA of the CDR3: TGTGCCAGCAGTTACTCGATAGGTCAAACGGGGCACGAGCAGTACTTC. Translating gives CASSYSIGQTGHEQYF.

This clonotype appeared once. A much larger clone lies one base from this, so it may be a read error. This CDR3 reads CASSGVQGARDTDTQYF. CDR3 DNA sequence: TGTGCCAGCAGTGGAGTCCAGGGGGCGAGGGACACAGATACGCAGTATTTT. V gene TRBV12-3 or TRBV12-4 combines with J gene TRBJ2-3, with TRBD1 matching over 8 bases. With 5 bases clipped from V and 2 bases from J, the junction kept 12 bases outside the gene matches. The CDR3 totals 17 residues.

This clonotype was seen repeatedly, ten times or more. The J gene is TRBJ2-3, the V gene TRBV7-3; D uncertain. CDR3 length: 16 amino acids. Per germline, CDR1 SGHTA and CDR2 FQGTGA. V dropped 1 base and J dropped 2 bases, with 13 bases sitting between them. CDR3 protein: CASSLSPLDPTDTQYF. The CDR3 coding sequence is TGTGCCAGCAGCTTAAGCCCCCTAGACCCCACAGATACGCAGTATTTT.

There are many counts of this clonotype. The gene calls are TRBV29-1 and TRBJ2-3; tentatively, D is TRBD2 (6 bases). Germline V gene sequence: CDR1 SQVTM, CDR2 ANQGSEA. CDR3 length: 15 residues. Trimming stripped 0 bases from V and 4 bases from J, with 14 bases between. CDR3 sequence (DNA): TGCAGCGTTGAAGATCTTTCGGGGGTCCCAGATACGCAGTATTTT. It encodes CSVEDLSGVPDTQYF.

On this clonotype: This may stem from a read error, because a much larger clone lies one nucleotide away. The rearrangement uses TRBV7-2 and TRBJ2-7; TRBD1 might be the D (8 bases). The V end lost 5 bases, the J end lost 9 bases, and 20 bases lay between the germline ends. CDR3 length equals 14 residues. Germline values: CDR1 SGHTA, CDR2 FQGNSA. CDR3 in amino acids: CASSPTGGGDGQYF. In nucleotides, the CDR3 is TGTGCCAGCAGCCCAACAGGGGGAGGGGACGGGCAGTACTTC.

The J gene is TRBJ2-7, the V gene TRBV6-2 or TRBV6-3; D is undetermined. Trimming cost V 5 bases and J 3 bases, with 17 bases left between them. The CDR3 is made up of 15 amino acids. The germline V gene encodes CDR1 MNHEY and CDR2 SVGEGT. The CDR3 bases are TGTGCCAGCAGTACCCCCCTGGGCGGAGACTACGAGCAGTACTTC. Its translation is CASSTPLGGDYEQYF.

J is TRBJ2-5 and V is TRBV6-2 or TRBV6-3; 10 bases align to TRBD2. With V trimmed by 0 bases and J by 5 bases, 12 bases remained unmatched. Looked up from germline, CDR1 is MNHEY and CDR2 is SVGEGT. The CDR3 runs 18 residues. The CDR3 sequence: CASSYSLAGERTPETQYF. The CDR3 coding sequence is TGTGCCAGCAGTTACTCCCTAGCGGGAGAACGGACGCCCGAGACCCAGTACTTC.

This clonotype was seen many times. The V gene is TRBV28, the J gene TRBJ2-7, with D maybe TRBD2 (5 bases). Germline CDR1 reads MDHEN; CDR2 reads SYDVKM. V lost 5 bases to trimming and J lost 1 base, with 18 bases between them. This CDR3 region has 16 residues. In nucleotides, the CDR3 is TGTGCCAGCAGTCCCACGTTCGCTAGCCTATCCTACGAGCAGTACTTC. This sequence encodes CASSPTFASLSYEQYF.

This clonotype has a count of ten or more. CDR3 residues: CASRPSPGFQETQYF. The CDR3 DNA follows: TGTGCCAGCAGGCCATCCCCGGGCTTCCAAGAGACCCAGTACTTC. This rearrangement joins TRBV7-9 to TRBJ2-5; D is unclear. This CDR3 is built from 15 residues. V was cut by 6 bases and J by 1 base, with 15 bases left in between. Per germline, CDR1 SEHNR and CDR2 FQNEAQ (reference sequence).

This clonotype appeared many times. This chain links TRBV30 with TRBJ1-5, with TRBD1 matching over 7 bases. This CDR3 region has 13 residues. J lost 7 bases, V lost 2 bases, and 5 bases had no gene match. CDR1 GTSNPN and CDR2 SVGIG come from the germline V gene (reference sequence). The CDR3 here is CAWSTGAGQPQHF. The CDR3 DNA reads TGTGCCTGGAGTACAGGGGCCGGGCAGCCCCAGCATTTT.

This chain uses TRBV27 with TRBJ2-2, with TRBD1 identical over 7 bases. The CDR3 totals 17 residues. V was clipped by 8 bases and J by 4 bases; unmatched bases: 16. Germline CDR1 and CDR2: MNHEY and SMNVEV (reference sequence). The DNA for the CDR3 is TGTGCCAGCGGTCCAATCCACAGGGGACCGAGCACCGGGGAGCTGTTTTTT. Translating it yields CASGPIHRGPSTGELFF.

This clonotype was recorded many times. The V call is TRBV7-6, the J call TRBJ2-5, with 10 bases aligning to TRBD2. The CDR3 is 16 residues long. V was clipped by 1 base and J by 3 bases; unmatched bases: 5. Germline loops: CDR1 SGHVS, CDR2 FNYEAQ. CDR3 DNA sequence: TGTGCCAGCAGCTTAGTATCTAGCGGGGGTAAAGAGACCCAGTACTTC. As protein: CASSLVSSGGKETQYF.

This clonotype was found a few times. V gene TRBV7-2 combines with J gene TRBJ2-3, with 8 nucleotides matching TRBD1. V lost 3 bases, J lost 4 bases, and 6 bases stayed unmatched. The CDR3 runs to 15 residues. Germline CDR1 SGHTA, CDR2 FQGNSA. The CDR3 DNA reads TGTGCCAGCAGCTTCACAGGGGGTCTCTCAGATACGCAGTATTTT. This translates into CASSFTGGLSDTQYF.

The chain recombines TRBV7-9 with TRBJ1-1, with 8 positions matching TRBD1. This CDR3 is 15 amino acids long. In germline, CDR1 is SEHNR, CDR2 FQNEAQ (reference sequence). The V gene end was trimmed by 4 bases and the J gene end by 0 bases; junction bases not matched to a gene: 4. The CDR3 region has the DNA TGTGCCAGCAGCTGGGACAGGTTTATGAACACTGAAGCTTTCTTT. Its translation is CASSWDRFMNTEAFF.

In this sample, this clonotype turned up many times. This sequence joins TRBV4-3 and TRBJ1-2; D gene ambiguous. This CDR3 is 13 amino acids long. Germline CDR1 reads LGHNA; CDR2 reads YSLEER. With 4 bases removed from V and 2 bases from J, the gap between germline ends came to 8 bases. The DNA for the CDR3 is TGCGCCAGCAGCCTTGCAGCAAACTATGGCTACACCTTC. Residues: CASSLAANYGYTF.

Notes on this clonotype: It is likely a read error, because the conserved phenylalanine at the end of the CDR3 is missing. CDR3 sequence reads: CASSLESPRETQYS. The CDR3 DNA sequence: TGTGCCAGCAGCTTAGAGTCACCGAGGGAGACCCAGTACTCC. The J gene is TRBJ2-5, the V gene TRBV7-8; no clear D gene. The ends were cut back, 1 base at V and 5 bases at J, with 11 bases in the middle. This CDR3 is built from 14 residues. Per the germline V gene, CDR1 is SGHVS and CDR2 is FQNEAQ.

There are a few counts of this clonotype. A read error may account for a junction end that differs from germline. This sequence joins TRBV6-1 and TRBJ1-5; a weak D match, TRBD1 (6 bases). The germline V gene has CDR1 MNHNS and CDR2 SASEGT. This CDR3 is built from 14 residues. CDR3 nucleotides: TGTGGCAGCAGTGATGGACAGACAAATCAGCCCCAGCATTTT. Its protein product is CGSSDGQTNQPQHF.